This T cell receptor (beta chain) was sequenced during a study of blood T cell repertoires in COVID-19. Study-level information: Samples taken during acute and convalescent COVID-19 were collected in the United States, Italy and Spain. PBMCs, B-cell-depleted T cells, or T cells provided the cDNA or gDNA that made up the material.

Per the authors' pipeline: How many nucleated cells were present was estimated from reference gene primer amplification. This table comes from immunoSEQ multiplex PCR, and its TCRdb copy is limited to in-frame clones, with some not included. V, J and clone size are taken as reported in that table, and D and trimming were inferred from the DNA itself. The sample includes about 230,000 clones, roughly 80% of them seen just once. The specimen sequenced was peripheral blood. The receptor comes from a woman aged 80 or older with acute or convalescent COVID-19.

The CDR3 sequence: CASSPRTGAEGQPQHF. The CDR3 DNA sequence: TGTGCCAGCAGCCCTAGGACAGGGGCAGAGGGTCAGCCCCAGCATTTT. The chain links TRBV7-2 to TRBJ1-5; 9 nucleotides align to TRBD1. V was pared by 5 bases and J by 6 bases, with 11 bases of the junction left unmatched. CDR3 length: 16 amino acids. The germline V gene encodes CDR1 SGHTA and CDR2 FQGNSA.